The 8 T cell receptor beta chains reported below all come from one sample, sequenced in a study of T cell responses to AZD1222 COVID-19 vaccine. Some clones are missing from TCRdb's copy, which holds only in-frame ones; the method was immunoSEQ multiplex PCR. The repertoire consists of about 150,000 clones, with roughly nine tenths occurring once and the leading ten covering 5.5%. The specimen comprised peripheral blood, sampled on day 0 of MenACWY control vaccination. Every receptor here comes from an adult in good health.

The V gene is TRBV11-3, the J gene TRBJ1-4; D may be TRBD1 (5 bases). Germline V CDR1 and CDR2: SGHNT, YENEEA. Between the trimmed V and J ends, which lost 5 bases and 8 bases, there was a span of 15 bases. CDR3 length: 14 residues. The CDR3 is CASSRDSLGEKLFF. DNA for the CDR3: TGTGCCAGCAGCCGGGACTCCCTTGGGGAAAAACTGTTTTTT.

The rearrangement uses TRBV12-2 and TRBJ1-2; TRBD1 is the table's D call and was not checked against the DNA. TRBV12-2 is deemed a pseudogene. The CDR3 consists of 14 residues. The CDR3 DNA follows: TGTGCAAGTCGCTTAGCGCGGACAGGGATCGGCTACACCTTC. This encodes CASRLARTGIGYTF.

The chain couples TRBV6-5 to TRBJ2-7, with 10 bases fitting TRBD2. Germline V gene data show CDR1 as MNHEY and CDR2 as SVGAGI. The CDR3 loop spans 13 amino acids. V shed 8 bases, J shed 2 bases, and the junction held 3 bases outside the gene matches. The CDR3 sequence is CASGGLAAYEQYF. CDR3 nucleotides: TGTGCCAGCGGAGGACTAGCGGCCTACGAGCAGTACTTC.

The chain uses TRBV5-4 and TRBJ2-7, with 9 positions matching TRBD2. V shed 4 bases and J 0 bases; nucleotides not matched to a gene: 8. Germline V gives CDR1 SGHNT, CDR2 YYREEE (reference sequence). The CDR3 has 16 amino acids. For the CDR3, the DNA is TGTGCCAGCAGCCTATCGGGCGGGAGGGCCTCCTACGAGCAGTACTTC. It codes for CASSLSGGRASYEQYF.

The chain joins TRBV2 to TRBJ2-2; D is ambiguous. Germline V gives CDR1 SNHLY, CDR2 FYNNEI. This CDR3 contains 16 residues. Trimming left V 4 bases short and J 3 bases short, with 15 bases between. CDR3 nucleotides: TGTGCCAGCAGTGGCAAGGCCTATATCGACACCGGGGAGCTGTTTTTT. Its translation: CASSGKAYIDTGELFF.

CDR3 in amino acids: CASSTPSGRYQETQYF. In nucleotides, the CDR3 is TGTGCCAGCAGCACCCCTAGCGGACGGTACCAAGAGACCCAGTACTTC. The chain employs TRBV21-1 and TRBJ2-5; TRBD2, the D gene given by the table, was not confirmed from the DNA. TRBV21-1 is listed as a pseudogene. The length of the CDR3 is 16 residues.

The chain is built from TRBV6-1 and TRBJ1-2, with 7 positions matching TRBD1. The CDR3 length is 15 residues. With V trimmed by 2 bases and J by 3 bases, 6 bases remained unmatched. The germline V gene has CDR1 MNHNS and CDR2 SASEGT. The CDR3 DNA sequence: TGTGCCAGCAGTGAATCGTGGACAGGAGACTATGGCTACACCTTC. It is translated as CASSESWTGDYGYTF.

The V gene is TRBV2, the J gene TRBJ2-1; TRBD1 agrees at 8 bases. Germline trimming cut 5 bases from V and 13 bases from J; bases unmatched to any gene: 10. The CDR3 is 13 amino acids. Germline assignment: CDR1 SNHLY and CDR2 FYNNEI. In DNA, the CDR3 is TGTGCCAGCAGTCCTCGGACAGGGAATAATCAGTTCTTC. It encodes CASSPRTGNNQFF. Using reference TRBV2 and TRBJ2-1 for the parts outside the CDR3, the full variable domain is EPEVTQTPSHQVTQMGQEVILRCVPISNHLYFYWYRQILGQKVEFLVSFYNNEISEKSEIFDDQFSVERPDGSNFTLKIRSTKLEDSAMYFCASSPRTGNNQFFGPGTRLTVL.